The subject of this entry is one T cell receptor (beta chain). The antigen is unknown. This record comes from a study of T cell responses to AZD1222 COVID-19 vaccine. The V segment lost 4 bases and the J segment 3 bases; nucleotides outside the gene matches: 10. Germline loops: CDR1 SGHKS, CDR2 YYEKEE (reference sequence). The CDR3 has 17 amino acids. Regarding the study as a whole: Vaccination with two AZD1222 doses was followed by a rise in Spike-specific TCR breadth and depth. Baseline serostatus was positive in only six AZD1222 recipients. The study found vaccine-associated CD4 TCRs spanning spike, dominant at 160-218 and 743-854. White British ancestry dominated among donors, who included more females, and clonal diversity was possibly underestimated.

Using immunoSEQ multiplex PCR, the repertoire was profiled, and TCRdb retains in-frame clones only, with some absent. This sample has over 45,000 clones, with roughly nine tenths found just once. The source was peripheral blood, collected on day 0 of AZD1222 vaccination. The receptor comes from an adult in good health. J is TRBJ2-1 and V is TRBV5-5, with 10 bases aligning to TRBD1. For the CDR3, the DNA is TGTGCCAGCAGCCAGGAGACAGGGGGCCGGGACTACAATGAGCAGTTCTTC. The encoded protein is CASSQETGGRDYNEQFF.